The clone carrying this TCR beta chain was counted a few times. The TCRbeta library was prepared with unique molecular identifiers. MiXCR, applied by TCRdb to the PCR reads, yields one record per CDR3 protein. In the table there are some 600,000 distinct CDR3 sequences, 13% of which are singletons. These data come from a study of T-cell reconstitution after alpha-beta-depleted transplantation in children. The germline V gene encodes CDR1 SGHTA and CDR2 FQGNSA. The CDR3 sequence is 12 residues long. V lost 6 bases to trimming and J lost 9 bases, with 12 bases between them. The receptor comes from a male patient between 5 and 17 years old who had a stem cell transplant for acute myeloid leukemia, so the T cells may come from the graft donor. This chain joins TRBV7-2 and TRBJ2-1; D unresolved. Sequenced material: PBMCs, mostly from graft donor cells, taken 360 days after TCRalphabeta/CD19-depleted stem cell transplant. CDR3 DNA sequence: TGTGCCAGCAGTCGAGCAGCAGGTGAGCAGTTCTTC. As protein: CASSRAAGEQFF.